The 26 T cell receptor beta chains presented below share a single source sample, sequenced in a study of cytomegalovirus exposure and HLA in healthy donors (dated by TCRdb to about 2017). Library creation used the immunoSEQ multiplex PCR assay. The multiplex PCR relied on a mix of 60 forward primers for TCR Vbeta segments and 13 reverse primers for TCR Jbeta segments. TCRdb re-hosts the immuneACCESS table, in-frame sequences only. Its copies lack some clones; in the studies checked, an unresolved V gene accounts for under half of them, and the cause for the rest is not known. Across this sample there are about 110,000 clones, with 65% to 80% seen only once. More than 3% of the sample goes to the ten largest clones. Sequenced sample: PBMCs. These receptors were collected from a woman aged 40 to 50 in good health and CMV-seronegative.

The rearrangement joins TRBV5-1 to TRBJ1-2, with D tentatively TRBD1 (6 bases). V was shortened by 4 bases and J by 8 bases, with 15 bases between the two germline ends. The CDR3 length is 13 residues. Germline V lookup: CDR1 SGHRS, CDR2 YFSETQ. The CDR3 DNA sequence: TGCGCCAGCAGCCTAGCAGGGGAACCCGGCTACACCTTC. This gives the protein CASSLAGEPGYTF. Full variable domain (outside the CDR3, taken from reference TRBV5-1 and TRBJ1-2): KAGVTQTPRYLIKTRGQQVTLSCSPISGHRSVSWYQQTPGQGLQFLFEYFSETQRNKGNFPGRFSGRQFSNSRSEMNVSTLELGDSALYLCASSLAGEPGYTFGSGTRLTVV.

This chain connects TRBV9 to TRBJ2-5, with D possibly TRBD2 on 6 matching bases. Germline CDR1 and CDR2: SGDLS and YYNGEE. The CDR3 runs to 15 residues. V was trimmed by 4 bases and J by 5 bases, leaving 18 bases between them. The CDR3 region is CASSQTSRGGETQYF. In DNA, the CDR3 is TGTGCCAGCAGCCAGACTAGTCGGGGTGGGGAGACCCAGTACTTC.

This clone occurred once. This chain uses TRBV28 with TRBJ1-1; D is unclear. The V gene's germline CDR1 is MDHEN and CDR2 SYDVKM. The CDR3 consists of 13 residues. V was shortened by 7 bases and J by 1 base, with 10 bases between the two germline ends. The chain's CDR3 is CASTLGWNTEAFF. Written as DNA, the CDR3 is TGTGCCAGCACCCTAGGTTGGAACACTGAAGCTTTCTTT.

The chain's CDR3 is CASSLLAGGPQETQYF. The CDR3 DNA sequence: TGTGCCAGCAGCCTACTAGCGGGGGGCCCTCAAGAGACCCAGTACTTC. V usage is TRBV7-2 and J usage is TRBJ2-5; 12 bases align to TRBD2. Germline V gene data show CDR1 as SGHTA and CDR2 as FQGNSA. The ends lost 5 bases at V and 2 bases at J; junction bases unmatched: 6. CDR3 size: 16 residues.

The rearrangement joins TRBV28 to TRBJ1-1; TRBD1 aligns across 7 bases. The length of the CDR3 is 15 residues. Germline CDR1 and CDR2: MDHEN and SYDVKM. Losses at the gene ends were 5 bases for V and 0 bases for J; bases not matched to a gene: 6. The CDR3 DNA is TGTGCCAGCAGTGGGAGACAGGGAATGAACACTGAAGCTTTCTTT. This gives the protein CASSGRQGMNTEAFF.

This rearrangement joins TRBV13 to TRBJ1-5; TRBD1 might be the D (5 bases). The germline CDR1 and CDR2 sequences are PRHDT and FYEKMQ (reference sequence). CDR3 length equals 16 residues. V was trimmed by 3 bases and J by 0 bases, leaving 12 bases between them. CDR3 region: CASSLEGNFSNQPQHF. CDR3 DNA: TGTGCCAGCAGCTTGGAGGGGAATTTTAGCAATCAGCCCCAGCATTTT.

This clone was seen a handful of times. The V call is TRBV9, the J call TRBJ2-3; D might be TRBD1 (6 bases). This CDR3 is 14 amino acids long. Per germline, CDR1 SGDLS and CDR2 YYNGEE. The V end was cut by 2 bases, the J end by 6 bases, with 13 bases between. CDR3 sequence: CASSVEQGSDTQYF. In DNA form, the CDR3 reads TGTGCCAGCAGCGTTGAACAGGGCAGCGATACGCAGTATTTT.

The rearrangement uses TRBV15 and TRBJ2-7; D call uncertain. Trimming removed 0 bases from V and 3 bases from J, with 3 bases in between. Germline V gene lookup returns CDR1 LNHNV and CDR2 YYDKDF (reference sequence). This CDR3 is built from 12 residues. The DNA for the CDR3 is TGTGCCACCAGCAGAGACAGCTACGAGCAGTACTTC. Its translation is CATSRDSYEQYF.

This clone was counted a few times. V is TRBV19 and J is TRBJ2-7; 8 bases agree with TRBD1. V shed 5 bases and J 6 bases; nucleotides not matched to a gene: 9. CDR1 is LNHDA, CDR2 SQIVND, per germline (reference sequence). The CDR3 extends over 14 amino acids. CDR3 in amino acids: CASSPVAGGGEQYF. The CDR3 nucleotides read TGTGCCAGTAGTCCCGTGGCAGGGGGCGGCGAGCAGTACTTC.

This clone was recorded only once. The chain is built from TRBV28 and TRBJ2-3, with TRBD2 matching 12 bases. This CDR3 is 15 amino acids long. Trimming cost V 5 bases and J 5 bases; bases outside gene matches: 5. CDR1 MDHEN and CDR2 SYDVKM come from the germline V gene. The CDR3 DNA reads as TGTGCCAGCAGTCCTAGCGGGGGGGCCGGAGATACGCAGTATTTT. Translated, it gives CASSPSGGAGDTQYF.

The V call is TRBV5-4, the J call TRBJ2-5; TRBD2 aligns across 9 bases. Germline loops: CDR1 SGHNT, CDR2 YYREEE (reference sequence). This CDR3 is built from 17 residues. J gave up 3 bases and V 4 bases, and 13 bases lay outside the gene matches. The CDR3: CASSLSPVAGGKETQYF. CDR3 in DNA: TGTGCCAGCAGCCTGTCCCCGGTTGCGGGGGGGAAAGAGACCCAGTACTTC.

This clone was counted between two and nine times. The chain employs TRBV30 and TRBJ2-1; tentative D call: TRBD1 (6 bases). The CDR3 is 12 residues long. V was clipped by 5 bases and J by 4 bases, with 9 bases between them. The germline V gene encodes CDR1 GTSNPN and CDR2 SVGIG (reference sequence). CDR3 nucleotide sequence: TGTGCCTGGGGGACACCTTACAATGAGCAGTTCTTC. The encoded protein is CAWGTPYNEQFF. The entire variable domain, with the rest obtained from reference TRBV30 and TRBJ2-1, is as follows: SQTIHQWPATLVQPVGSPLSLECTVEGTSNPNLYWYRQAAGRGLQLLFYSVGIGQISSEVPQNLSASRPQDRQFILSSKKLLLSDSGFYLCAWGTPYNEQFFGPGTRLTVL.

The chain couples TRBV28 to TRBJ2-7; 13 bases align to TRBD2. V was clipped by 6 bases and J by 1 base; unmatched bases: 9. The CDR3 totals 17 residues. Germline V CDR1 and CDR2: MDHEN, SYDVKM. The CDR3 DNA reads as TGTGCCAGCAGCCCCGGACTAGCGGGGGATAGGTCCTACGAGCAGTACTTC. Amino acid sequence: CASSPGLAGDRSYEQYF.

The CDR3 coding sequence is TGTGCCAGCAGCCTCCAGACAGGGACTAATGAAAAACTGTTTTTT. Protein sequence: CASSLQTGTNEKLFF. This chain links TRBV7-2 with TRBJ1-4, with 7 bases identical to TRBD1. V trimming: 5 bases; J trimming: 2 bases; junction bases outside the gene matches: 5. Germline CDR1 reads SGHTA; CDR2 reads FQGNSA. This CDR3 has 15 amino acids.

The chain uses TRBV6-1 and TRBJ2-3; D unresolved. CDR1 and CDR2 from the germline V gene are MNHNS and SASEGT. V was trimmed by 1 base and J by 1 base, leaving 6 bases between them. This CDR3 has 14 amino acids. The CDR3 sequence: CASSEGHRTDTQYF. CDR3 coding DNA: TGTGCCAGCAGTGAAGGACACCGCACAGATACGCAGTATTTT.

This chain connects TRBV2 to TRBJ1-2; D is undetermined. The CDR3 contains 13 residues. CDR1 and CDR2 from the germline V gene are SNHLY and FYNNEI. Trimming pared 5 bases from V and 8 bases from J, leaving 15 bases between. The CDR3 sequence is CASSNAPAGGYTF. CDR3 bases: TGTGCCAGCAGTAACGCCCCCGCGGGAGGCTACACCTTC.

The rearrangement joins TRBV27 to TRBJ1-1; D gene ambiguous. Germline-derived CDR1 and CDR2 are MNHEY and SMNVEV (reference sequence). This CDR3 is 13 amino acids long. Trimming removed 3 bases from V and 6 bases from J, with 11 bases in between. The CDR3 coding sequence is TGTGCCAGCAGTTTCCCGGGGAAATCTGAAGCTTTCTTT. This gives the protein CASSFPGKSEAFF.

The chain recombines TRBV5-4 with TRBJ2-3, with a tentative D call TRBD1 (5 bases). Germline CDR1 SGHNT, CDR2 YYREEE (reference sequence). The CDR3 is made up of 15 amino acids. The ends were cut back, 6 bases at V and 1 base at J, with 15 bases in the middle. CDR3 nucleotide sequence: TGTGCCAGCACGACTGTGGGGCAGGGCACAGATACGCAGTATTTT. It yields the protein CASTTVGQGTDTQYF.

V is TRBV10-3 and J is TRBJ2-2; 10 bases map to TRBD1. CDR3 length: 20 residues. The J segment lost 1 base and the V segment lost 4 bases, leaving 15 bases of the junction unmatched. Looked up from germline, CDR1 is ENHRY and CDR2 is SYGVKD. CDR3 sequence reads: CAISGRGGTGEGLNTGELFF. The CDR3 nucleotides are TGTGCCATCAGTGGCCGGGGCGGGACAGGGGAAGGCCTGAACACCGGGGAGCTGTTTTTT.

For the CDR3, the DNA is TGTGCCAGCAGGCCTATGGGGACTTACTATGGCTACACCTTC. Its protein product is CASRPMGTYYGYTF. V usage is TRBV14 and J usage is TRBJ1-2; the D gene is possibly TRBD1 (5 bases). The CDR3 is 14 residues long. In germline, CDR1 is SGHDN, CDR2 FVKESK. V lost 6 bases and J 3 bases, leaving 14 bases between the germline ends.

The rearrangement uses TRBV6-1 and TRBJ2-1, with 8 nucleotides matching TRBD1. V gave up 4 bases and J gave up 2 bases; unmatched junction bases: 7. Germline V gene data show CDR1 as MNHNS and CDR2 as SASEGT. CDR3 length equals 16 residues. CDR3 loop: CASSATGVVPYNEQFF. CDR3 sequence (DNA): TGTGCCAGCAGTGCGACAGGGGTAGTACCCTACAATGAGCAGTTCTTC.

The rearrangement uses TRBV5-6 and TRBJ2-1, with D possibly being TRBD2 (5 bases). CDR1 is SGHDT, CDR2 YYEEEE, per germline. The CDR3 is 15 amino acids. V lost 6 bases and J lost 2, with 15 bases in between. The CDR3 loop reads CASTDLASPYNEQFF. The CDR3 DNA sequence: TGTGCCAGCACCGACCTAGCTTCCCCCTACAATGAGCAGTTCTTC.

V gene TRBV7-2 combines with J gene TRBJ2-7, with D perhaps matching TRBD1 (6 bases). CDR3 size: 15 residues. Germline V gene data show CDR1 as SGHTA and CDR2 as FQGNSA. V was shortened by 4 bases and J by 3 bases, with 16 bases between the two germline ends. The CDR3 DNA follows: TGTGCCAGCAGCTCCTGGGGGCCCCCTAACTACGAGCAGTACTTC. It is translated as CASSSWGPPNYEQYF.

The chain combines TRBV4-3 with TRBJ1-2; D is possibly TRBD1 (5 bases). CDR3 length equals 14 residues. V shed 2 bases and J shed 8 bases, with 15 bases lying between them. Per the germline V gene, CDR1 is LGHNA and CDR2 is YSLEER. The DNA of the CDR3 is TGCGCCAGCAGCCAAAAAAGGGGTGCGGGGGGCTACACCTTC. Its protein is CASSQKRGAGGYTF.

Only a few counts were recorded for this clone. This sequence joins TRBV30 and TRBJ1-1; no reliable D call. The V and J ends lost 3 bases and 8 bases respectively, with 10 bases between them. This CDR3 contains 11 residues. The V gene's germline CDR1 is GTSNPN and CDR2 SVGIG (reference sequence). The CDR3 region is CAWSPRVEAFF. The CDR3 bases are TGTGCCTGGAGCCCTCGGGTAGAAGCTTTCTTT. Drawing the rest from reference TRBV30 and TRBJ1-1, the complete variable domain is SQTIHQWPATLVQPVGSPLSLECTVEGTSNPNLYWYRQAAGRGLQLLFYSVGIGQISSEVPQNLSASRPQDRQFILSSKKLLLSDSGFYLCAWSPRVEAFFGQGTRLTVV.

J is TRBJ2-1 and V is TRBV6-6, with a possible D match to TRBD2 (5 bases). The CDR3 spans 15 residues. The V gene lost 5 bases and the J gene lost 5 bases, with 16 bases spanning the gap. Germline lookup yields CDR1 MNHNY and CDR2 SVGAGI (reference sequence). The chain's CDR3 is CASSPSGSSDNEQFF. The CDR3 nucleotides read TGTGCCAGCAGTCCGAGCGGATCTTCCGACAATGAGCAGTTCTTC.